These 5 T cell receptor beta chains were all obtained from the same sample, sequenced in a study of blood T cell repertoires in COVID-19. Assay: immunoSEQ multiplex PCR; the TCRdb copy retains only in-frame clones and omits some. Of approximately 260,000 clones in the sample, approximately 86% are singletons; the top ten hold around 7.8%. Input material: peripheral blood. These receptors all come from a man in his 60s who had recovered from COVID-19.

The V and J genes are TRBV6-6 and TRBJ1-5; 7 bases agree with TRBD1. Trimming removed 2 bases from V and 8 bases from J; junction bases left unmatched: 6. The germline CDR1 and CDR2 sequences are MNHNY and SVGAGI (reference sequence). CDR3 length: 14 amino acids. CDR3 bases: TGTGCCAGCAGTTACCTGCAGGGGGTAGAGCCCCAGCATTTT. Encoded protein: CASSYLQGVEPQHF.

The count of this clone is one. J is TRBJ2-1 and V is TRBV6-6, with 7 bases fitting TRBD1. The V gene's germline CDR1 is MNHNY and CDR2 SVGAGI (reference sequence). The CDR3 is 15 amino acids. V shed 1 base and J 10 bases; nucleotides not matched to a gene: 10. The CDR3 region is CASSYWQGVPAEQFF. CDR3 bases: TGTGCCAGCAGTTACTGGCAGGGGGTCCCGGCAGAGCAGTTCTTC.

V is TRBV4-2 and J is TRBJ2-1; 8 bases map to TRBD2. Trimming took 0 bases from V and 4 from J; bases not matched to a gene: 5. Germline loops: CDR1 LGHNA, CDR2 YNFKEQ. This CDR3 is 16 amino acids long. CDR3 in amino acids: CASSQDIGGGYNEQFF. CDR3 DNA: TGTGCCAGCAGCCAAGATATTGGCGGGGGGTACAATGAGCAGTTCTTC.

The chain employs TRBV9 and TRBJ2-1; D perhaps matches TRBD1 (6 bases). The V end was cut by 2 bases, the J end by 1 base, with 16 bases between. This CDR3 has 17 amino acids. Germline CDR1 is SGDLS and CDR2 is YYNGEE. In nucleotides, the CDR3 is TGTGCCAGCAGCGTCCGTGGACAGACGAATTCCTACAATGAGCAGTTCTTC. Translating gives CASSVRGQTNSYNEQFF.

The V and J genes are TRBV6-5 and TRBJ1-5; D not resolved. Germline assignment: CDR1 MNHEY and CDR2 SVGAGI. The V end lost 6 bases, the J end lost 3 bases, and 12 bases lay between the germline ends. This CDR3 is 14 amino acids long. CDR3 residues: CASRNPVVNQPQHF. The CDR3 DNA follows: TGTGCCAGCAGGAACCCGGTGGTCAATCAGCCCCAGCATTTT.